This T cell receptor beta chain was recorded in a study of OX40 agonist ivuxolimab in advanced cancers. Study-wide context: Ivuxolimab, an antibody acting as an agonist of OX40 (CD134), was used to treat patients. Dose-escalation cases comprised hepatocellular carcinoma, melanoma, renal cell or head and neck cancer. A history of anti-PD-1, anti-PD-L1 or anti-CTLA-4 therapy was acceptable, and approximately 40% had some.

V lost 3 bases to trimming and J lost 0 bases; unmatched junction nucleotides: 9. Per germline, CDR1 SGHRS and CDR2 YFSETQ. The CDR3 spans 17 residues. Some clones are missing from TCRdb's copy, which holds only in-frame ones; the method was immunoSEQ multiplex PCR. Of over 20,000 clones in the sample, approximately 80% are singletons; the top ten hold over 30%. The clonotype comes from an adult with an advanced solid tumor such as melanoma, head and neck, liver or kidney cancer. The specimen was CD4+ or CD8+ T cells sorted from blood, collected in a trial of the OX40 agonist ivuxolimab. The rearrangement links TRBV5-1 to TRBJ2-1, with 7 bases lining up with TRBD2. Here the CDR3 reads CASSSVGGSSSYNEQFF. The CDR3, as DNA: TGCGCCAGCAGCTCGGTGGGGGGGTCAAGCTCCTACAATGAGCAGTTCTTC.